What follows describes a single T cell receptor beta chain. Its target is unknown. Clones were read by immunoSEQ multiplex PCR, and TCRdb kept only the in-frame ones, dropping some. The table shows about 27,000 clones, with more than 75% occurring only once. V dropped 6 bases and J dropped 6 bases, with 13 bases sitting between them. The CDR3 runs to 13 residues. Germline V lookup: CDR1 MNHNY, CDR2 SVGAGI (reference sequence). This entry is derived from a study of T cells in narcolepsy. Study results and limitations: Comparing one patient's CSF and blood CD4+ clonotypes highlighted HCRT- and TRIB2-specific autoreactive clonotypes. In some patient and control memory CD4+ samples, autoreactive clones were absent. Reportedly, autoreactive clonotypes were serially detected in patients' blood but not controls'.

The gene calls are TRBV6-6 and TRBJ2-3, with a weak D call TRBD2 (6 bases). This sequence originates from a human donor with narcolepsy. Material for sequencing was CD45RA- memory CD4+ T cells from PBMCs. The CDR3: CASSATSPDTQYF. CDR3 DNA: TGTGCCAGCAGCGCTACTAGCCCGGATACGCAGTATTTT.